Listed here are 25 T cell receptor beta chains from one sample, sequenced in a study of cytomegalovirus exposure and HLA in healthy donors (dated by TCRdb to the late 2010s). Libraries were prepared through the immunoSEQ multiplex PCR assay. For the multiplex PCR, a mixture combining 60 forward primers for TCR Vbeta segments and 13 reverse primers for TCR Jbeta segments was used. TCRdb obtained this table from immuneACCESS and retained in-frame rearrangements with V and J assigned. These tables miss some clones; where compared with another copy, unresolved V genes account for less than half of the shortfall, and the remainder is unexplained. Within this sample are around 78,000 clones, with 70% to 85% of them counted one time only. The top ten constitute roughly 2.6% of the sample. The sample consisted of PBMCs. The receptor set was obtained from a woman aged 50 to 60 in good health and CMV-seronegative.

The rearrangement links TRBV6-1 to TRBJ1-3; the D gene is possibly TRBD1 (6 bases). The CDR3 runs to 13 residues. V lost 8 bases, J lost 4 bases, and 12 bases lay in between. Germline CDR1 reads MNHNS; CDR2 reads SASEGT. The CDR3 sequence is CASAWQGGNTIYF. The CDR3 bases are TGTGCCAGCGCGTGGCAGGGGGGAAACACCATATATTTT.

The rearrangement joins TRBV7-3 to TRBJ2-1; 8 bases fit TRBD2. Per germline, CDR1 SGHTA and CDR2 FQGTGA. CDR3 length: 15 amino acids. With 5 bases clipped from V and 4 bases from J, the junction kept 7 bases outside the gene matches. The CDR3, as DNA: TGTGCCAGCAGCCGATCGGGAGGGCTTTACAATGAGCAGTTCTTC. Protein product: CASSRSGGLYNEQFF.

This chain joins TRBV10-1 and TRBJ1-2, with TRBD1 matching 7 bases. V shed 5 bases, J shed 13 bases, and the junction held 10 bases outside the gene matches. CDR1 and CDR2 from the germline V gene are WNHNN and SYGVQD (reference sequence). This CDR3 spans 12 amino acids. DNA of the CDR3: TGCGCCAGCAGTCATAACAGGGACAGCCGCACCTTC. Protein sequence: CASSHNRDSRTF.

The genes are TRBV5-6 and TRBJ2-5; TRBD1 agrees at 12 bases. CDR1 is SGHDT, CDR2 YYEEEE, per germline. CDR3 length: 16 amino acids. The ends lost 1 base at V and 4 bases at J; junction bases unmatched: 5. This CDR3 reads CASSLHGTGGLETQYF. The DNA of the CDR3 is TGTGCCAGCAGCTTGCATGGGACAGGGGGCTTAGAGACCCAGTACTTC.

The chain is built from TRBV18 and TRBJ1-2, with 9 bases fitting TRBD1. The V segment lost 3 bases and the J segment 3 bases; nucleotides outside the gene matches: 5. Germline V lookup: CDR1 KGHSH, CDR2 LQKENI. This CDR3 contains 15 residues. The CDR3 nucleotides are TGTGCCAGCTCACCTAGCCGGGACAGGGACTATGGCTACACCTTC. Translation gives CASSPSRDRDYGYTF.

V usage is TRBV5-6 and J usage is TRBJ1-5; TRBD1 matches at 8 bases. Germline V gene sequence: CDR1 SGHDT, CDR2 YYEEEE. After removal of 4 bases from V and 3 bases from J, the junction contained 9 bases not matched to a gene. The CDR3 length is 16 residues. The CDR3 sequence: CASSIRTGTNNQPQHF. The CDR3 DNA is TGTGCCAGCAGCATACGGACAGGGACGAACAATCAGCCCCAGCATTTT.

The rearrangement joins TRBV12-5 to TRBJ1-3; maybe TRBD1 (6 bases). Trimming pared 1 base from V and 2 bases from J, leaving 12 bases between. This CDR3 is built from 16 residues. CDR1 is LGHNT, CDR2 FRNRAP, per germline. For the CDR3, the DNA is TGTGCTAGTGGTTTGGCCGGGGAGGGGGCTGGAAACACCATATATTTT. Its protein product is CASGLAGEGAGNTIYF. The full variable domain, rest sourced from reference TRBV12-5 and TRBJ1-3, is DARVTQTPRHKVTEMGQEVTMRCQPILGHNTVFWYRQTMMQGLELLAYFRNRAPLDDSGMPKDRFSAEMPDATLATLKIQPSEPRDSAVYFCASGLAGEGAGNTIYFGEGSWLTVV.

The V gene is TRBV5-1, the J gene TRBJ2-5; 13 nucleotides agree with TRBD2. With the DNA end fitting TRBJ2-7 better, the J assignment may be wrong. CDR3 size: 20 residues. CDR1 SGHRS and CDR2 YFSETQ come from the germline V gene. For the CDR3, the DNA is TGCGCCAGCAGCTTATTACCGGGACTAGCGGGATTACCGAGCTCCTACGAGCAGTACTTC. Residues: CASSLLPGLAGLPSSYEQYF.

The chain is built from TRBV11-1 and TRBJ2-7; no clear D. V shed 6 bases and J shed 4 bases, with 13 bases lying between them. The CDR3 has 13 residues. Germline loops: CDR1 SGHAT, CDR2 FQDESV (reference sequence). The CDR3 DNA is TGTGCCAGCAGACCTAAAGTGAGTTACGAGCAGTACTTC. This gives the protein CASRPKVSYEQYF.

This clone was counted a single time. The V gene is TRBV9, the J gene TRBJ2-2; 11 bases agree with TRBD2. CDR1 and CDR2 (germline): SGDLS, YYNGEE. Losses at the gene ends were 4 bases for V and 0 bases for J; bases not matched to a gene: 8. This CDR3 is built from 18 residues. In DNA form, the CDR3 reads TGTGCCAGCAGCTTTCGACTAGCGGGGACAACGAACACCGGGGAGCTGTTTTTT. Its protein product is CASSFRLAGTTNTGELFF.

This chain joins TRBV7-9 and TRBJ2-5, with a weak D call TRBD1 (6 bases). V lost 3 bases and J 3 bases, leaving 8 bases between the germline ends. CDR3 length equals 13 residues. Germline CDR1 reads SEHNR; CDR2 reads FQNEAQ (reference sequence). CDR3 coding DNA: TGTGCCAGCAGCTTCTCAGGGGAAGAGACCCAGTACTTC. It specifies CASSFSGEETQYF.

The gene calls are TRBV14 and TRBJ2-7, with TRBD1 identical over 7 bases. The CDR3 consists of 13 residues. J lost 12 bases, V lost 0 bases, and 8 bases had no gene match. Germline assignment: CDR1 SGHDN and CDR2 FVKESK. The CDR3 DNA reads as TGTGCCAGCAGCCAAGAACCGATGGGACAGCTGTACGTC. Residues: CASSQEPMGQLYV.

V and J are TRBV4-1 and TRBJ1-1; 11 bases align to TRBD1. The germline V gene encodes CDR1 MGHRA and CDR2 YSYEKL. This CDR3 comprises 15 residues. J was trimmed by 2 bases and V by 3 bases; bases with no gene match: 2. The CDR3 coding sequence is TGCGCCAGCAGCCAGGGACAGGGGGACAACACTGAAGCTTTCTTT. As protein: CASSQGQGDNTEAFF.

This clone came up a few times. The genes are TRBV6-6 and TRBJ2-7, with D hard to call. V was trimmed by 4 bases and J by 3 bases, leaving 10 bases between them. CDR1 MNHNY and CDR2 SVGAGI come from the germline V gene (reference sequence). The CDR3 is made up of 13 amino acids. The CDR3 nucleotides read TGTGCCAGCAGTTCGGAAGGCTACTACGAGCAGTACGTC. Translating gives CASSSEGYYEQYV.

The chain recombines TRBV9 with TRBJ2-1, with 9 nucleotides matching TRBD2. This CDR3 is 16 amino acids long. Germline CDR1 is SGDLS and CDR2 is YYNGEE. V was pared by 3 bases and J by 1 base, with 5 bases of the junction left unmatched. The CDR3 region is CASSESSGASYNEQFF. CDR3 DNA sequence: TGTGCCAGCAGCGAATCTAGCGGGGCATCCTACAATGAGCAGTTCTTC.

The chain links TRBV13 to TRBJ1-2; 8 nucleotides match TRBD1. Germline V gives CDR1 PRHDT, CDR2 FYEKMQ (reference sequence). The CDR3 has 14 residues. The V and J ends lost 0 bases and 4 bases, in that order; junction bases with no gene match: 1. CDR3 in DNA: TGTGCCAGCAGCTTAGGAACAGGGGGCTATGGCTACACCTTC. Protein product: CASSLGTGGYGYTF.

The chain recombines TRBV7-8 with TRBJ2-1; 13 nucleotides agree with TRBD2. Germline V CDR1 and CDR2: SGHVS, FQNEAQ. The CDR3 is 15 residues long. With 4 bases clipped from V and 6 bases from J, the junction kept 3 bases outside the gene matches. CDR3 sequence reads: CASSSLAGGGNEQFF. The CDR3 nucleotides are TGTGCCAGCAGCTCACTAGCGGGAGGGGGCAATGAGCAGTTCTTC.

The J gene is TRBJ1-5, the V gene TRBV7-8, with D unresolved. The CDR3 length is 17 residues. The V end lost 4 bases, the J end lost 5 bases, and 21 bases lay between the germline ends. Germline V lookup: CDR1 SGHVS, CDR2 FQNEAQ. Written as DNA, the CDR3 is TGTGCCAGCAGCTCGTTCCTTTCGGGTTCTCGGGATCAGCCCCAGCATTTT. This sequence encodes CASSSFLSGSRDQPQHF.

This clone has just one count. The rearrangement joins TRBV28 to TRBJ1-2, with 7 bases aligning to TRBD1. J lost 3 bases, V lost 6 bases, and 4 bases had no gene match. Germline CDR1 is MDHEN and CDR2 is SYDVKM. The CDR3 extends over 13 amino acids. The CDR3 reads CASSSGTDYGYTF. Written as DNA, the CDR3 is TGTGCCAGCAGCTCCGGGACAGACTATGGCTACACCTTC.

The rearrangement uses TRBV28 and TRBJ2-1; possibly TRBD2 for D (6 bases). The CDR3 is 15 residues long. V was pared by 2 bases and J by 4 bases, with 12 bases between. The germline V gene has CDR1 MDHEN and CDR2 SYDVKM. CDR3 coding DNA: TGTGCCAGCAGTTTACCGGGAGAGGGGTACAATGAGCAGTTCTTC. It encodes CASSLPGEGYNEQFF.

This clone was seen just once. The J gene is TRBJ2-5, the V gene TRBV9, with TRBD2 identical over 8 bases. The V gene's germline CDR1 is SGDLS and CDR2 YYNGEE. This CDR3 contains 15 residues. With V trimmed by 0 bases and J by 4 bases, 5 bases remained unmatched. Written as DNA, the CDR3 is TGTGCCAGCAGCGTAGCGGGGGGGCCATTAGAGACCCAGTACTTC. This codes for CASSVAGGPLETQYF.

A remark on this clone: One end of the junction fails to match germline, which may point to a read error. The V and J genes are TRBV28 and TRBJ2-7; 7 nucleotides match TRBD1. The CDR3 contains 14 residues. Germline assignment: CDR1 MDHEN and CDR2 SYDVKM. CDR3 protein: CASRFEGARHEQYF. CDR3 bases: TGTGCCAGCCGTTTTGAGGGGGCGCGCCACGAGCAGTACTTC.

V usage is TRBV2 and J usage is TRBJ2-5, with D tentatively TRBD1 (6 bases). The CDR3 extends over 14 amino acids. V lost 3 bases, J lost 2 bases, and 10 bases lay in between. Germline V CDR1 and CDR2: SNHLY, FYNNEI. The CDR3 spells CASSEGAAQETQYF. The CDR3 DNA reads TGTGCCAGCAGTGAGGGGGCCGCTCAAGAGACCCAGTACTTC.

The chain links TRBV6-1 to TRBJ2-5; 9 positions match TRBD1. This CDR3 spans 15 amino acids. Trimming cost V 7 bases and J 5 bases; bases outside gene matches: 11. Germline CDR1 reads MNHNS; CDR2 reads SASEGT. CDR3 coding DNA: TGTGCCAGCATTCTGATGGACAGGGGAGGGGAGACCCAGTACTTC. Its protein product is CASILMDRGGETQYF.

This CDR3 is CASSYSGGWVQEQYV. The DNA of the CDR3 is TGTGCCAGCAGCTATTCAGGGGGCTGGGTTCAAGAGCAGTACGTC. The chain has TRBV9 and TRBJ2-7; the match to TRBD1 covers 8 bases. Germline V gene lookup returns CDR1 SGDLS and CDR2 YYNGEE. This CDR3 has 15 residues. Trimming took 4 bases from V and 7 from J; bases not matched to a gene: 13.